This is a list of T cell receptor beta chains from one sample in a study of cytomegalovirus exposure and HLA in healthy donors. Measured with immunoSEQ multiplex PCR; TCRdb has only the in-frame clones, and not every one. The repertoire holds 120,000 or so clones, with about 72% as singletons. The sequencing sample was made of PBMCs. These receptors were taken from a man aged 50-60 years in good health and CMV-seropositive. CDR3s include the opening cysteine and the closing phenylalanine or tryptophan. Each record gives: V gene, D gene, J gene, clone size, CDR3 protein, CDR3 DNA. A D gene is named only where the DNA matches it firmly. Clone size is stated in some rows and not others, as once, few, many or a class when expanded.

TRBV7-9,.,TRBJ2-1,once,CASSRGSGAYNEQFF,TGTGCCAGCAGCCGAGGTTCGGGAGCCTACAATGAGCAGTTCTTC
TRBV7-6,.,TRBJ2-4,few,CASSSRGGGNIQYF,TGTGCCAGCAGCTCAAGAGGAGGCGGGAACATTCAGTACTTC
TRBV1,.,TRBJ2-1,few,CTSSQVEIAGDRNNEQFF,TGCACCAGCAGCCAAGTCGAAATAGCGGGAGATAGGAACAATGAGCAGTTCTTC
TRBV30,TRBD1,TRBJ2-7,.,CAWSTRTGLTYEQYF,TGTGCCTGGAGTACCCGGACAGGGTTGACCTACGAGCAGTACTTC
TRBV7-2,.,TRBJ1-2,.,CASSSRVSYGYTF,TGTGCCAGCAGCTCTCGGGTTTCTTATGGCTACACCTTC
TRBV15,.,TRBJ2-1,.,CATSRYPGNEQFF,TGTGCCACCAGCAGATACCCGGGGAATGAGCAGTTCTTC
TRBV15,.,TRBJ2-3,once,CATSKRRADTQYF,TGTGCCACCAGCAAGCGCCGGGCAGATACGCAGTATTTT
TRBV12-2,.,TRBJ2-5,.,CASPHGLGETQYF,TGTGCAAGCCCCCATGGCCTCGGGGAGACCCAGTACTTC
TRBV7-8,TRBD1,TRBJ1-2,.,CASSLRRQGGGYTF,TGTGCCAGCAGCTTAAGGCGACAGGGGGGCGGCTACACCTTC
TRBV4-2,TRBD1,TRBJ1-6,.,CASSQEGTGLISPLHF,TGTGCCAGCAGCCAAGAAGGGACAGGGTTAATTTCACCCCTCCACTTT
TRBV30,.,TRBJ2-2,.,CAWSVPRTSNTGELFF,TGTGCCTGGAGTGTACCTAGGACTTCGAACACCGGGGAGCTGTTTTTT
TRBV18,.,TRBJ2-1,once,CASSPRGGSIGEQFF,TGTGCCAGCTCACCACGAGGAGGGTCCATTGGTGAGCAGTTCTTC
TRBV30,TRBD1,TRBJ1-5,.,CAWAGTGNQPQHF,TGTGCCTGGGCCGGGACAGGGAATCAGCCCCAGCATTTT
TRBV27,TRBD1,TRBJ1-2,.,CATGMTGGARGYTF,TGTGCCACCGGGATGACAGGGGGCGCGAGAGGCTACACCTTC
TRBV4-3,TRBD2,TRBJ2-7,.,CASSLGLAYEQYF,TGCGCCAGCAGCCTCGGACTAGCCTACGAGCAGTACTTC
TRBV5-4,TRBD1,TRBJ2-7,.,CASSPPTGTSYEQYF,TGTGCCAGCAGCCCACCGACAGGGACCTCCTACGAGCAGTACTTC
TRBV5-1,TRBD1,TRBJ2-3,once,CASSLGQGAMDTQYF,TGCGCCAGCAGCTTGGGTCAGGGGGCAATGGATACGCAGTATTTT
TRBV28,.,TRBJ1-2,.,CASSITPAGYGYTF,TGTGCCAGCTCCATTACACCGGCGGGCTATGGCTACACCTTC